The rows below give T cell receptor beta chains drawn from one sample of a study of CD8 T cells in Susac syndrome. A single record per CDR3 protein comes from TCRdb applying MiXCR to the immunoSEQ multiplex PCR reads. The sample has 95,000 to 150,000 distinct CDR3 sequences, 90% to 95% seen once. Sample: CD8+ T cells from PBMCs. The receptors shown here come from a human donor with Susac syndrome. Both conserved end residues are part of each CDR3.

j_call	v_call	cdr3_aa
TRBJ1-2	TRBV20-1	CSARAGTGDGYTF
TRBJ2-5	TRBV12-3/TRBV12-4	CASSGAGETQYF
TRBJ2-1	TRBV6-2/TRBV6-3	CASRTSGGRAEQFF
TRBJ1-5	TRBV29-1	CSVSWGPNQPQHF
TRBJ1-4	TRBV29-1	CSARDSSLRYEKLFF
TRBJ2-5	TRBV5-4	CASSAQSFEETQYF
TRBJ2-2	TRBV30	CAWENTGELFF
TRBJ2-7	TRBV20-1	CSARPSGTWSYEQYF
TRBJ1-1	TRBV15	CATSRDSKGPNTEAFF
TRBJ1-2	TRBV29-1	CSVVLWQGAVYGYTF
TRBJ2-3	TRBV7-9	CASSLADTQYF
TRBJ2-7	TRBV9	CASSVGAGTSVAEQYF
TRBJ2-7	TRBV3-1	CASSPRGQGPYEQYF
TRBJ2-5	TRBV12-3/TRBV12-4	CASSLSQAPETQYF
TRBJ2-3	TRBV9	CASSAGSTDTQYF
TRBJ2-3	TRBV6-4	CASSESVTDTQYF
TRBJ2-3	TRBV29-1	CSAEGAQGGVDTQFF